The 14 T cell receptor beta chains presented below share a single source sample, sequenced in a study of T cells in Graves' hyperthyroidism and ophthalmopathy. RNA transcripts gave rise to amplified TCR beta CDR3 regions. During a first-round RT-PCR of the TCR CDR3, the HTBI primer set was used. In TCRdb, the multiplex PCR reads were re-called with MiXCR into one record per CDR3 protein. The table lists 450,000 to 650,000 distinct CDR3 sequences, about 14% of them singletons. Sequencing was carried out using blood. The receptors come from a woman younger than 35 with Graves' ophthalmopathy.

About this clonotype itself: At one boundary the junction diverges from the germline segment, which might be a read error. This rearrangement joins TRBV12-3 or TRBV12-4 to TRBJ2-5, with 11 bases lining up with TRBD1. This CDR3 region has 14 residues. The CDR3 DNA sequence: TGTGCCAGCAGTTTAGGGACAGGGGGCTCTCGTATAAACTTC. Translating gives CASSLGTGGSRINF.

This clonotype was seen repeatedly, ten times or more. CDR3 amino acids: CAWISMGQQETQYF. The CDR3 region has the DNA TGTGCCTGGATTTCAATGGGGCAGCAAGAGACCCAGTACTTC. The chain employs TRBV30 and TRBJ2-5; maybe TRBD1 (5 bases). The CDR3 spans 14 residues. The germline CDR1 and CDR2 sequences are GTSNPN and SVGIG (reference sequence). Trimming removed 4 bases at V and 2 bases at J, with 14 bases between.

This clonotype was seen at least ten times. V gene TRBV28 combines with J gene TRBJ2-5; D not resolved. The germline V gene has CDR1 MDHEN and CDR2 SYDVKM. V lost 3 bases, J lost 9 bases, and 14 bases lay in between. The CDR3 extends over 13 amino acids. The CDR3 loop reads CASSFEALGSQYF. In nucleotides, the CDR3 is TGTGCCAGCAGTTTTGAGGCCCTGGGGTCCCAGTACTTC.

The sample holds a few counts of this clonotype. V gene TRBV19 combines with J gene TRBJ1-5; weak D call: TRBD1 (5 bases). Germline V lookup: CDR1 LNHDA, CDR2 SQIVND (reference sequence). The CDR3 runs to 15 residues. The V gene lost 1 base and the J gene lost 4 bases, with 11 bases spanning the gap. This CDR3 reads CASSIVGQWNQPQHF. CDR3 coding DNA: TGTGCCAGTAGTATAGTGGGGCAGTGGAATCAGCCCCAGCATTTT.

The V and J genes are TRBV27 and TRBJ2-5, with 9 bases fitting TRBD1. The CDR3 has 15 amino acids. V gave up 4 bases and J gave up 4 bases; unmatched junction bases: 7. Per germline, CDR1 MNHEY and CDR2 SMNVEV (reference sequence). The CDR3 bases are TGTGCCAGCAGTTCATCACAGGGGGCGGGAGAGACCCAGTACTTC. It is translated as CASSSSQGAGETQYF.

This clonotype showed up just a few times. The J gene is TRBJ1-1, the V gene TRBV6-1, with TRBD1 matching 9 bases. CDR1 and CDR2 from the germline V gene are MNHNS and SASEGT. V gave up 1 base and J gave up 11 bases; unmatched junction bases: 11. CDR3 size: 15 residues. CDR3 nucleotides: TGTGCCAGCAGTGAAGAATTGGGGACAGGGAGACGGGCTTTCTTT. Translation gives CASSEELGTGRRAFF.

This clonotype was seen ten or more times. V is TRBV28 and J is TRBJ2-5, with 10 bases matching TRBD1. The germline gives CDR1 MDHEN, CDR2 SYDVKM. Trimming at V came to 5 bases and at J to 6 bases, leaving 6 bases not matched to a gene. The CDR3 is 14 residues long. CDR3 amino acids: CASSPGTGAKTQYF. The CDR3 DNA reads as TGTGCCAGCAGTCCAGGGACAGGGGCAAAGACCCAGTACTTC.

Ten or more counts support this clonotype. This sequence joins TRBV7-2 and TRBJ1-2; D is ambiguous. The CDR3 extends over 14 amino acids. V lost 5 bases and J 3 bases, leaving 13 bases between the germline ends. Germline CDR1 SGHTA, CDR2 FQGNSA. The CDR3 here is CASSLHLGDYGYTF. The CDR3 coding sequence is TGTGCCAGCAGCCTCCACCTTGGAGACTATGGCTACACCTTC.

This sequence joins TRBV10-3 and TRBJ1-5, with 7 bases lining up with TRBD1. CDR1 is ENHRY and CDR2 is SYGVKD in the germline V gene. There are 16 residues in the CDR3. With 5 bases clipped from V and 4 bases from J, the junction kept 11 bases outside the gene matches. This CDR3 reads CAISSGITGENQPQHF. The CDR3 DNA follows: TGTGCCATCAGTAGCGGGATTACAGGGGAGAATCAGCCCCAGCATTTT.

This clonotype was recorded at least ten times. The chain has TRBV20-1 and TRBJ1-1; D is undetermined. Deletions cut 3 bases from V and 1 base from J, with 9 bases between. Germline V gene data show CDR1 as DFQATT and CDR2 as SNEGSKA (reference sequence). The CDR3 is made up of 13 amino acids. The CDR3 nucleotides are TGCAGTGCTAGTGAGGTTCCGAACACTGAAGCTTTCTTT. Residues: CSASEVPNTEAFF.

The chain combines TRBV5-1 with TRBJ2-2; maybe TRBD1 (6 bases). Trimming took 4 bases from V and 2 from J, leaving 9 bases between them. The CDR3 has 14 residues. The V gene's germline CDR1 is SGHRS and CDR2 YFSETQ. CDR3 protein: CASSGDTNTGELFF. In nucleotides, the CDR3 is TGCGCCAGCAGCGGGGACACCAACACCGGGGAGCTGTTTTTT. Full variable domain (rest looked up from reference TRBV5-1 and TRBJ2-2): KAGVTQTPRYLIKTRGQQVTLSCSPISGHRSVSWYQQTPGQGLQFLFEYFSETQRNKGNFPGRFSGRQFSNSRSEMNVSTLELGDSALYLCASSGDTNTGELFFGEGSRLTVL.

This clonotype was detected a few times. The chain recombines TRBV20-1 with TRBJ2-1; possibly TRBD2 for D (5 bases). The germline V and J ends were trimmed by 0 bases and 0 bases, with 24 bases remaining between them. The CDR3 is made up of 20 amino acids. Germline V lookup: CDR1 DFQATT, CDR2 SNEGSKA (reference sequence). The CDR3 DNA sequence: TGCAGTGCTAGAGATCCGTCGGGGTGGGGTTACCCCGACTCCTACAATGAGCAGTTCTTC. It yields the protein CSARDPSGWGYPDSYNEQFF.

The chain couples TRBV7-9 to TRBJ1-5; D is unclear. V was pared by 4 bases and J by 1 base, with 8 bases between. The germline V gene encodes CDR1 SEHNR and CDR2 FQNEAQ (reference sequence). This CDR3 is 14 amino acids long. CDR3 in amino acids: CASSSRWSNQPQHF. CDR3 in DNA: TGTGCCAGCAGCTCGAGATGGAGCAATCAGCCCCAGCATTTT.

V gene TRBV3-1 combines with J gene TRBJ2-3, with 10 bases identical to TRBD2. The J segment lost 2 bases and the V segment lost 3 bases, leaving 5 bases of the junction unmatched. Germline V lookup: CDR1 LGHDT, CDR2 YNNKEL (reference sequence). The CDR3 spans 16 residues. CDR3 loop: CASSQGLATHTDTQYF. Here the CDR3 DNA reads TGTGCCAGCAGCCAGGGACTAGCGACGCACACAGATACGCAGTATTTT.